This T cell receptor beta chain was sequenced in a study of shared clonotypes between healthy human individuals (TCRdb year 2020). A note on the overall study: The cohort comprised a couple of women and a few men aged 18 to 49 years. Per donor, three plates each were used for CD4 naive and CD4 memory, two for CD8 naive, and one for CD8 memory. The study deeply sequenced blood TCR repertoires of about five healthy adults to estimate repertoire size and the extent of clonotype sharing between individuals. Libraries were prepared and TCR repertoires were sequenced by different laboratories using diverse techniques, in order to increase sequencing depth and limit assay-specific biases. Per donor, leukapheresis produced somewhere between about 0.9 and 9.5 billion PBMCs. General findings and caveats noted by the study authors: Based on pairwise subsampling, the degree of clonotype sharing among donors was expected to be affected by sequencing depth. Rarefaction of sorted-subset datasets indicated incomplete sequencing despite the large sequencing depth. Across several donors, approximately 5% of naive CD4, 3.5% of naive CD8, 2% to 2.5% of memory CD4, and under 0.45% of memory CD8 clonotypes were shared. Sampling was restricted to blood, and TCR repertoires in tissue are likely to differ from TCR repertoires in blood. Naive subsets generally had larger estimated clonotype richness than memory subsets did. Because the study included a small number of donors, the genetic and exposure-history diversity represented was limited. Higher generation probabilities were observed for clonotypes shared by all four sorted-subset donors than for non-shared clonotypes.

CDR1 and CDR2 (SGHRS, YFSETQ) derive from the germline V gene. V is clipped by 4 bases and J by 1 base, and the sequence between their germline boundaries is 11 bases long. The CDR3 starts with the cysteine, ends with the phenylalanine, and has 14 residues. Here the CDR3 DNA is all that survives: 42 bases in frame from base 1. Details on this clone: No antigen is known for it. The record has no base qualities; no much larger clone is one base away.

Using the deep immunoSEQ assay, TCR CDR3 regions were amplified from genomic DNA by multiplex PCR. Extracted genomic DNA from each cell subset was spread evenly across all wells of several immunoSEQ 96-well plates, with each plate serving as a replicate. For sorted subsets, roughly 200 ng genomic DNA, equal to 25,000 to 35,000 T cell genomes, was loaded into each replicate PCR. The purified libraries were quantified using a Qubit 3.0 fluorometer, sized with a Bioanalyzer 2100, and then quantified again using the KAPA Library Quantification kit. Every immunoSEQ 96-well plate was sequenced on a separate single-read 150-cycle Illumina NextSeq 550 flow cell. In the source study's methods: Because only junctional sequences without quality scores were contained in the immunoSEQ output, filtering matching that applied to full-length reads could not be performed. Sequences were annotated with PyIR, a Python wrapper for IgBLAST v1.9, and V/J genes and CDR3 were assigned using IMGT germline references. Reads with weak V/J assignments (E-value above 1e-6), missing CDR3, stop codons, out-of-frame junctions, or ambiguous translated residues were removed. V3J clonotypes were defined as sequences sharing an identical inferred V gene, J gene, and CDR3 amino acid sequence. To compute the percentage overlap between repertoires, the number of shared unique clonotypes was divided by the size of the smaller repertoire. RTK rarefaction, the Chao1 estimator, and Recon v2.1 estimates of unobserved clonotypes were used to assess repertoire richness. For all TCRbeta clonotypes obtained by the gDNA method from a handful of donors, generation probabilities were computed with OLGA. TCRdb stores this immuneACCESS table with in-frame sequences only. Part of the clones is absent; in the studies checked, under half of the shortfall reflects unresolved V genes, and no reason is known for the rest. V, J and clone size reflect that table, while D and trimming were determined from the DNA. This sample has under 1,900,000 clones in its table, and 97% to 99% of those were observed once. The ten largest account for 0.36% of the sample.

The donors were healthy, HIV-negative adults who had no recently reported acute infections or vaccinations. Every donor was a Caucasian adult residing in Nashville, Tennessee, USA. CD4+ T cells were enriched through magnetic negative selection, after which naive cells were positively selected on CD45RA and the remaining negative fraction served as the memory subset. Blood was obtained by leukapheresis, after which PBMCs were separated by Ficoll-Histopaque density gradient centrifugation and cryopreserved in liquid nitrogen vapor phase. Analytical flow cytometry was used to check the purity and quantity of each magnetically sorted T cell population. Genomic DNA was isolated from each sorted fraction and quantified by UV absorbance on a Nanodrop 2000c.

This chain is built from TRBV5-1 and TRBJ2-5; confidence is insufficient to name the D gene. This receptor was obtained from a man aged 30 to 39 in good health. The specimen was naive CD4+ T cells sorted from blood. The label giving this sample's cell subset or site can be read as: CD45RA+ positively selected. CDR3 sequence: CASSPARAQETQYF. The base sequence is TGCGCCAGCAGCCCGGCCCGGGCCCAAGAGACCCAGTACTTC.